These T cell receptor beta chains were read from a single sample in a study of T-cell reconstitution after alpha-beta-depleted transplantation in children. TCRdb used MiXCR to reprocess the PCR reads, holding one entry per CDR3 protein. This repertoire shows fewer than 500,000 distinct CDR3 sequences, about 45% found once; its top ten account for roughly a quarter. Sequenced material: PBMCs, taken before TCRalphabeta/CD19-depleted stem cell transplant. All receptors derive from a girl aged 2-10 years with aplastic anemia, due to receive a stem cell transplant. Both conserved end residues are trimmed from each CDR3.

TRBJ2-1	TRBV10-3	AISDPGLVDNEQF
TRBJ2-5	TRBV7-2	ASSRGTAGGETQY
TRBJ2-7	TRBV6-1	ASSIREGYEQY
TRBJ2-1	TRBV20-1	SARAIGQYNEQF
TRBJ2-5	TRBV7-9	ASSLGHRDQETQY
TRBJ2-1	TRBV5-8	ASSLQGAVGEQF
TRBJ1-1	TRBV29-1	SAAQTGGRVTEAF
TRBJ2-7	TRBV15	ATSVYRARGDEQY
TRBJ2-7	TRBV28	ASTRGNSYEQY
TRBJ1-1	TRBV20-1	SARDGGGETEAF
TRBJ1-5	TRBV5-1	ASSSGKDLDQPQH
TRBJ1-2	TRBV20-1	SARGDSYGYT
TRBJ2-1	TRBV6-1	ASSTQGGRNEQF
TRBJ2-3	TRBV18	ASSPWDADTQY
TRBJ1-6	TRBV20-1	SARVGASSPLH
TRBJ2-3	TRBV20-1	SATISSGRALGVSTDTQY
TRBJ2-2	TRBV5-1	ASSPKPNAGVATGELF
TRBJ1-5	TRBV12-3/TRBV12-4	ASTTQGKGNQPQH
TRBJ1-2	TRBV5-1	ASSLVPGDYGYT
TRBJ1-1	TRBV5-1	ASSNPPGSEAF
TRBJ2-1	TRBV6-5	ASSSTGISYNEQF
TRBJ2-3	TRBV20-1	SARPFGQGPDTQY